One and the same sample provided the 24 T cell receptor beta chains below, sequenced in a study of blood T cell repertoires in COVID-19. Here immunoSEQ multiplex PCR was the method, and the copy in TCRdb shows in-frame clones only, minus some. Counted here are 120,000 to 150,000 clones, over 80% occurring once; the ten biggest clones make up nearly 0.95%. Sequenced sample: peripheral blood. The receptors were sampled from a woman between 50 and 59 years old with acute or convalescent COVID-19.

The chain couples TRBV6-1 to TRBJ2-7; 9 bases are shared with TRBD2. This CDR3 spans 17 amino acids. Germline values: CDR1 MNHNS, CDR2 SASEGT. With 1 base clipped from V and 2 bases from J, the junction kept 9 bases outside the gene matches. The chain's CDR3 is CASSEDSGGGVPYEQYF. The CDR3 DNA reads TGTGCCAGCAGTGAAGATTCAGGCGGGGGGGTACCCTACGAGCAGTACTTC.

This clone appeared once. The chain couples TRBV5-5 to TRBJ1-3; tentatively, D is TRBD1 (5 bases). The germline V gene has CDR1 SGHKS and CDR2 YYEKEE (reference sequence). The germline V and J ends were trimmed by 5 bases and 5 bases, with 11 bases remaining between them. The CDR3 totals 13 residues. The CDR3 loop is CASSPQGRNTIYF. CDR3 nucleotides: TGTGCCAGCAGTCCGCAGGGAAGAAACACCATATATTTT.

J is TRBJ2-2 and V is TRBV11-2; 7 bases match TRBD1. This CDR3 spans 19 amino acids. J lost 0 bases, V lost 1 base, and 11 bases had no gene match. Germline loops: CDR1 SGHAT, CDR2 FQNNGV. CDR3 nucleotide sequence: TGTGCCAGCAGCTTAGTAACCTCGGGGACAGACGCGAACACCGGGGAGCTGTTTTTT. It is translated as CASSLVTSGTDANTGELFF.

In DNA form, the CDR3 reads TGTGCCAGCAGCCGGACAGGAGGGCACACCGGGGAGCTGTTTTTT. Protein sequence: CASSRTGGHTGELFF. The chain recombines TRBV21-1 with TRBJ2-2; TRBD1 is taken as the D call from the table, unchecked against the DNA. TRBV21-1 counts as a pseudogene. The CDR3 contains 15 residues.

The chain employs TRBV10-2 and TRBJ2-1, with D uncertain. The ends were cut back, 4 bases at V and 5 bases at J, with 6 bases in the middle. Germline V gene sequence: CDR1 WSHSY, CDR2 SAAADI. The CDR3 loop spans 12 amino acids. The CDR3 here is CASSVADNEQFF. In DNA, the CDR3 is TGCGCCAGCAGTGTGGCCGACAATGAGCAGTTCTTC.

CDR3 sequence reads: CASSQVGAGEDTQYF. The CDR3 DNA is TGTGCCAGCAGCCAGGTGGGGGCCGGGGAAGATACGCAGTATTTT. V is TRBV7-2 and J is TRBJ2-3, with D maybe TRBD1 (6 bases). CDR1 and CDR2 (germline): SGHTA, FQGNSA. Trimming pared 5 bases from V and 5 bases from J, leaving 17 bases between. The length of the CDR3 is 15 residues.

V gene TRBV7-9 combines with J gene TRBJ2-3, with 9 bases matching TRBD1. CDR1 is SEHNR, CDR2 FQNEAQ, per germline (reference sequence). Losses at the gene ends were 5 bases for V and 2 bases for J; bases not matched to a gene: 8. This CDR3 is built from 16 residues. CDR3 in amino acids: CASSAPGTGITDTQYF. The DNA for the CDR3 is TGTGCCAGCAGCGCCCCCGGGACAGGGATCACAGATACGCAGTATTTT.

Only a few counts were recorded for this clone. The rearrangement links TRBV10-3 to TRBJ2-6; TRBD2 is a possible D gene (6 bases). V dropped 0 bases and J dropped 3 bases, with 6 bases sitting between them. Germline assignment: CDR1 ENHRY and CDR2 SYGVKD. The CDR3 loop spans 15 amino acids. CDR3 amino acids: CAISESGGGANVLTF. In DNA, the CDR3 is TGTGCCATCAGTGAGTCCGGGGGTGGGGCCAACGTCCTGACTTTC.

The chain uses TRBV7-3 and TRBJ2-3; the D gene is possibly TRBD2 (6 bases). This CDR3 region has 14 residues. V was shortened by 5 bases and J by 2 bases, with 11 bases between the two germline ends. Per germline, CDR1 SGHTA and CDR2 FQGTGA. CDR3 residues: CASSPGLNTDTQYF. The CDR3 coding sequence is TGTGCCAGCAGCCCGGGACTGAACACAGATACGCAGTATTTT.

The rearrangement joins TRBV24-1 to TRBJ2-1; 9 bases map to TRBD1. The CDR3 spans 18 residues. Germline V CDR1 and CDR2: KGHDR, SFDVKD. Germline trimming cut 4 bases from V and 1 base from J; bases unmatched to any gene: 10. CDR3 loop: CATSDPSGQGQSYNEQFF. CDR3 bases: TGTGCCACCAGTGACCCTTCGGGACAGGGACAGTCCTACAATGAGCAGTTCTTC.

The CDR3 loop is CASAGTANTGELFF. The CDR3 DNA reads TGTGCCTCTGCCGGGACAGCGAACACCGGGGAGCTGTTTTTT. The chain recombines TRBV24-1 with TRBJ2-2; 7 nucleotides match TRBD1. Unmatched junction bases numbered 6, after V lost 12 bases and J lost 0 bases. This CDR3 has 14 amino acids. Germline values: CDR1 KGHDR, CDR2 SFDVKD.

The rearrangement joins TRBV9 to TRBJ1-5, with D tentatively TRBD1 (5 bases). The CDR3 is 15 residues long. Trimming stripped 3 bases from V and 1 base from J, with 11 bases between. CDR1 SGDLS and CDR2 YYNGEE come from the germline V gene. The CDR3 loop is CASSATGGSNQPQHF. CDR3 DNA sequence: TGTGCCAGCAGCGCTACTGGGGGGAGCAATCAGCCCCAGCATTTT. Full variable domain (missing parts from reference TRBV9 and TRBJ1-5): DSGVTQTPKHLITATGQRVTLRCSPRSGDLSVYWYQQSLDQGLQFLIQYYNGEERAKGNILERFSAQQFPDLHSELNLSSLELGDSALYFCASSATGGSNQPQHFGDGTRLSIL.

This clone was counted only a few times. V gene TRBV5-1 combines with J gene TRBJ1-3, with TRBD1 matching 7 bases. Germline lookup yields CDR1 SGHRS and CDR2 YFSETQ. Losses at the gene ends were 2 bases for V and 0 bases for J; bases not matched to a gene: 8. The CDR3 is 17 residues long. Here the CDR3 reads CASSLTGAASSGNTIYF. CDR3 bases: TGCGCCAGCAGCTTAACAGGGGCCGCCTCCTCTGGAAACACCATATATTTT.

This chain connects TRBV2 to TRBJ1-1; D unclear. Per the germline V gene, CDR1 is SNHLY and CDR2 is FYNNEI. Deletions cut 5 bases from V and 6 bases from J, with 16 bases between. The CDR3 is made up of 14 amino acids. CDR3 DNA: TGTGCCAGCAGTTTCGACCCTACCGGGGCTGAAGCTTTCTTT. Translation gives CASSFDPTGAEAFF.

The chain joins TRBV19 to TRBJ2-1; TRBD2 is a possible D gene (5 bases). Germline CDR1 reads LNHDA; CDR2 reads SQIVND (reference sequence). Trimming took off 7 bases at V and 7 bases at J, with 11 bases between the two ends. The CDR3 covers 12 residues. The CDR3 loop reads CASIDSVNEQFF. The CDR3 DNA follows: TGTGCCAGTATAGATAGCGTGAATGAGCAGTTCTTC.

This chain's CDR3 is CASSADGRGTEAFF. CDR3 DNA sequence: TGTGCCAGCTCCGCGGACGGGAGGGGCACTGAAGCTTTCTTT. The rearrangement links TRBV18 to TRBJ1-1, with a weak D call TRBD1 (5 bases). This CDR3 spans 14 amino acids. V lost 6 bases to trimming and J lost 4 bases, with 15 bases between them. Germline CDR1 is KGHSH and CDR2 is LQKENI.

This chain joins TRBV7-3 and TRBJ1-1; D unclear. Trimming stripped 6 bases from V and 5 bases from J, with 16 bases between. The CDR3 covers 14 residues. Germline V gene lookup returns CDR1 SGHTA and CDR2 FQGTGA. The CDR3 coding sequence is TGTGCCAGCAGTCTCCCGGGAACTGGAACTGAAGCTTTCTTT. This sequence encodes CASSLPGTGTEAFF.

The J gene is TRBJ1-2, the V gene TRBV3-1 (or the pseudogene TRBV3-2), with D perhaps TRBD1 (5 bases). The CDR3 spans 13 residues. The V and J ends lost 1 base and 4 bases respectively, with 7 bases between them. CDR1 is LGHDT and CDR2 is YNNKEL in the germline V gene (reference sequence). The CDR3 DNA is TGTGCCAGCAGCCAAGGAAGGGGCTATGGCTACACCTTC. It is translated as CASSQGRGYGYTF.

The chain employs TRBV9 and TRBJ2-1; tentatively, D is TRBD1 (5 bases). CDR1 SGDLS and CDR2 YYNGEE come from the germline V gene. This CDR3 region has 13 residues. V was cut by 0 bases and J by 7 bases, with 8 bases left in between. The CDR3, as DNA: TGTGCCAGCAGCGTAGGCAGGGCAAATGAGCAGTTCTTC. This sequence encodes CASSVGRANEQFF.

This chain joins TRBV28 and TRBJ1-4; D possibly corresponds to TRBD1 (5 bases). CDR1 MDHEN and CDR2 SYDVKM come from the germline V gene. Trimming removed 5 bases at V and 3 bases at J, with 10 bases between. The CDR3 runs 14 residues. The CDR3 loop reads CASSPRDPNEKLFF. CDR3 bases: TGTGCCAGCAGTCCCAGGGATCCTAATGAAAAACTGTTTTTT.

The CDR3 reads CAWMNERGLGYGYTF. The CDR3 DNA reads TGTGCCTGGATGAATGAAAGGGGGCTGGGCTATGGCTACACCTTC. V is TRBV30 and J is TRBJ1-2, with TRBD1 matching 7 bases. Germline-derived CDR1 and CDR2 are GTSNPN and SVGIG (reference sequence). V dropped 4 bases and J dropped 4; count of bases not matched to a gene: 12. The CDR3 is 15 residues long.

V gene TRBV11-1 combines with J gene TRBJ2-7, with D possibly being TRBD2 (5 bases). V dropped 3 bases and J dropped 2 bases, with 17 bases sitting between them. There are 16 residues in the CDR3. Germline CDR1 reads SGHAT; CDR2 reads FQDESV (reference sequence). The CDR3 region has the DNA TGTGCCAGCAGCTTTAGCCGCGGTGCCGGGACCTACGAGCAGTACTTC. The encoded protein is CASSFSRGAGTYEQYF.

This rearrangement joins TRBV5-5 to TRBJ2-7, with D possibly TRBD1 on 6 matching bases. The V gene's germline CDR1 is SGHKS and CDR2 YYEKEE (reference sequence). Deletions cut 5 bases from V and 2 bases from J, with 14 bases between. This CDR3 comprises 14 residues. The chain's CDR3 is CASSSGQRPYEQYF. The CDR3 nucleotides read TGTGCCAGCAGTTCCGGACAGCGCCCCTACGAGCAGTACTTC.

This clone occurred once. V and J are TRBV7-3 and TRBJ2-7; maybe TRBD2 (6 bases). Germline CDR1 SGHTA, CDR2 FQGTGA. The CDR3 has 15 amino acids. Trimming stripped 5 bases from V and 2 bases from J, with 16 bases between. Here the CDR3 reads CASSLRLGEAYEQYF. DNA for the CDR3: TGTGCCAGCAGCCTCCGACTAGGCGAGGCCTACGAGCAGTACTTC.